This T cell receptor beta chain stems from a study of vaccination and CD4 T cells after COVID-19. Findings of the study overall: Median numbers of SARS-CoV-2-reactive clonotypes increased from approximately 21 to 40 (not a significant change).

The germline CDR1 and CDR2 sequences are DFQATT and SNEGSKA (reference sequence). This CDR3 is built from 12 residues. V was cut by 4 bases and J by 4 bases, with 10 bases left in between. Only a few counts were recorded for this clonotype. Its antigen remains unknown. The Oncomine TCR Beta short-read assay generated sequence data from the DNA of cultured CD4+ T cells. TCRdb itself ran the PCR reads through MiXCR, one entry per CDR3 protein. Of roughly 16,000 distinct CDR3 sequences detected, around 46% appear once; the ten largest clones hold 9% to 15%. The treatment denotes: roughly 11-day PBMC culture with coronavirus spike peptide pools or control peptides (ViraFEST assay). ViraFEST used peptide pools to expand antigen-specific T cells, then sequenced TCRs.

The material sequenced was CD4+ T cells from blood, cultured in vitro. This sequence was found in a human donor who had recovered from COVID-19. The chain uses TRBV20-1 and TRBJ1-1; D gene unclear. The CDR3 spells CSAKGGSTEAFF. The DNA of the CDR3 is TGCAGTGCTAAAGGAGGGAGCACTGAAGCTTTCTTT.